This T cell receptor (beta chain) was retrieved from a study of Ad26.COV2.S vaccination and SARS-CoV-2 variants. Notes on the study in general: Vaccinees displayed broader spike-specific TCR repertoires than placebo recipients.

Repertoires were generated with immunoSEQ multiplex PCR, while TCRdb's copy carries only in-frame clones and drops some. Among around 270,000 clones, around 85% were seen once, and the ten largest hold under 3%. Treatment indicated: approximately 18 received Ad26.COV2.S at low or high dose, single or two shots; 5 received placebo; per-sample allocation not given. Sampling was done on day 63 after the first vaccine or placebo injection. As concerns this clone: Its target is not known.

The sequenced sample was peripheral blood, obtained in a trial of Ad26.COV2.S vaccine versus placebo. This receptor was taken from a person aged 18-60 years who received the Ad26.COV2.S COVID-19 vaccine or a placebo.

CDR3 sequence (DNA): TGTGCCAGCAGCCTCGGGGCAGGAAACACCATATATTTT. It yields the protein CASSLGAGNTIYF. This chain links TRBV14 with TRBJ1-3, with a possible D match to TRBD1 (5 bases). The CDR3 runs to 13 residues. V dropped 4 bases and J dropped 4 bases, with 8 bases sitting between them. Germline values: CDR1 SGHDN, CDR2 FVKESK.